This T cell receptor beta chain originates from a study of blood T cell repertoires in COVID-19. Participant reports of clinical history set cohort assignment. V was clipped by 3 bases and J by 0 bases, with 9 bases between them. This CDR3 comprises 15 residues. Germline CDR1 is MGHDK and CDR2 is SYGVNS. Per the study methods: Nucleated cell counts were estimated from reference gene primer amplification. Some clones are missing from TCRdb's copy, which holds only in-frame ones; the method was immunoSEQ multiplex PCR. The DNA was the basis for D and trimming; V, J and clone size are from that table. The sample holds 170,000 or so clones, 75% to 90% seen once.

This chain links TRBV25-1 with TRBJ2-4; a weak D match, TRBD1 (5 bases). Sequenced: PBMCs or T cells enriched from blood (not recorded which). This sequence was found in a man aged 40-50 years who had recovered from COVID-19. CDR3 DNA sequence: TGTGCCAGCAGTGACGTGACAGCAGCCAAAAACATTCAGTACTTC. It translates to CASSDVTAAKNIQYF.